The rows below give T cell receptor beta chains drawn from one sample of a study of post-analysis software for immune sequencing data. MiXCR, run by TCRdb on the PCR reads, gives a single entry per CDR3 protein. In the table there are 650,000 to 850,000 distinct CDR3 sequences, roughly 50% of which are singletons. The sequencing sample was made of blood. Receptors originate from a girl between 5 and 17 years old with multiple sclerosis. Both conserved end residues are part of each CDR3. D genes are given only for firm matches. Where a row states a size, it is once, few, many or the class of an expanded clone; other rows omit it.

clone size | D gene | J gene | V gene | CDR3 DNA | CDR3 protein
- | TRBD1 | TRBJ1-1 | TRBV4-1 | TGCGCCAGCAGCCGAGCGAGTCCGGGACAGGGGGCGCGAAGATTCACTGAAGCTTTCTTT | CASSRASPGQGARRFTEAFF
- | - | TRBJ2-4 | TRBV5-1 | TGCGCCAGCAGCTGGGACAATTTTATAGCCAAAAACATTCAGTACTTC | CASSWDNFIAKNIQYF
- | - | TRBJ2-7 | TRBV15 | TGTGCCACCAGCAGAGTTCGGGGGGCGGGCGAGCAGTACTTC | CATSRVRGAGEQYF
- | - | TRBJ2-7 | TRBV20-1 | TGCAGTGCTGGCTCCAAGGGGGCGGGAGAGCAGTACTTC | CSAGSKGAGEQYF
- | - | TRBJ2-3 | TRBV20-1 | TGCAGTGCTAGTGTAGCGGCAGATACGCAGTATTTT | CSASVAADTQYF
- | TRBD2 | TRBJ2-5 | TRBV28 | TGTGCCAGCAGACCCACAGCGGGGGTGGGGGAGACCCAGTACTTC | CASRPTAGVGETQYF
- | TRBD2 | TRBJ2-1 | TRBV20-1 | TGCAGTGCCGAAGCGGGGGGGAGCTCCTACAATGAGCAGTTCTTC | CSAEAGGSSYNEQFF
- | TRBD2 | TRBJ2-1 | TRBV4-1 | TGCGCCAGCAGCCAAGCTGACGGGAGGGCCTACAATGAGCAGTTCTTC | CASSQADGRAYNEQFF
few | - | TRBJ1-1 | TRBV10-3 | TGTGCCATCAGTGAGCAATCGGGGGGCGAAGCTTTCTTT | CAISEQSGGEAFF
- | TRBD2 | TRBJ2-7 | TRBV10-3 | TGTGCCATAGGAACTAGCGGAACCTACGGGCAGTACTTC | CAIGTSGTYGQYF
few | - | TRBJ1-2 | TRBV10-3 | TGTGCCATCAGAGAGACCGGGCAGTTCAACGGTGGCTACACCTTC | CAIRETGQFNGGYTF
few | TRBD1 | TRBJ2-7 | TRBV29-1 | TGCAGCGTTAAACGGGGGACAGGGGTGGTGAACGAGCAGTACTTC | CSVKRGTGVVNEQYF
- | TRBD2 | TRBJ2-7 | TRBV10-3 | TGTGCCATCAGTGACTTCCACGAACTAGCGGGAGTTATCTACGAGCAGTACTTC | CAISDFHELAGVIYEQYF
- | - | TRBJ2-7 | TRBV5-1 | TGCGCCAGCAGCTTGGGGGGTCTCCTAAACGAGCAGTACTTC | CASSLGGLLNEQYF
few | - | TRBJ2-7 | TRBV15 | TGTGCCACCAGCAGAGAGCGATCGGCGGGACGTATTGACGAGCAGTACTTC | CATSRERSAGRIDEQYF
- | - | TRBJ2-1 | TRBV24-1 | TGTGCCACCAGTGACCCCTTGGGGGACAACAATGAGCAGTTCTTC | CATSDPLGDNNEQFF
few | - | TRBJ2-1 | TRBV9 | TGTGCCAGCAGCGCTCGGGACTACAATGAGCAGTTCTTC | CASSARDYNEQFF
- | - | TRBJ1-2 | TRBV29-1 | TGCAGCGTCCAGGGGACGTATAATGGCTACACCTTC | CSVQGTYNGYTF
- | TRBD1 | TRBJ1-2 | TRBV7-2 | TGTGCCAGCAGCTCCCGGACAGGGTTCACCTATGGCTACACCTTC | CASSSRTGFTYGYTF
few | - | TRBJ1-4 | TRBV7-2 | TGTGCCAGCAGACCGACACCTTCAACTAATGAAAAACTGTTTTTT | CASRPTPSTNEKLFF
- | TRBD2 | TRBJ2-3 | TRBV10-3 | TGTGCCATCAGTGACAGGCTAGCGGGATTTCCAGATACGCAGTATTTT | CAISDRLAGFPDTQYF
few | TRBD1 | TRBJ1-2 | TRBV25-1 | TGTGCCAGTAGTGAATGGGGGACAGGTCAGGGCTATGGCTACACCTTC | CASSEWGTGQGYGYTF
- | - | TRBJ2-7 | TRBV11-2 | TGTGCCAGCAGCCACTTACTCCGCGGCAGGGCTTACGAGCAGTACTTC | CASSHLLRGRAYEQYF
- | - | TRBJ2-1 | TRBV11-1 | TGTGCCAGCAGCTTAGCGGGGGCTGACAATGAGCAGTTCTTC | CASSLAGADNEQFF
- | TRBD1 | TRBJ1-1 | TRBV10-3 | TGTGCCATCAGCCAGGACAGGGGAAAGGCCACAACAATGAACACTGAAGCTTTCTTT | CAISQDRGKATTMNTEAFF
few | - | TRBJ2-1 | TRBV11-1 | TGTGCCAGCAGCATCGACAGGAATGAGCAGTTCTTC | CASSIDRNEQFF
- | - | TRBJ2-5 | TRBV5-1 | TGCGCCAGCAGCCCTGACGGAACCTTTAAGGGGGGAGAGACCCAGTACTTC | CASSPDGTFKGGETQYF
- | - | TRBJ2-5 | TRBV11-2 | TGTGCCAGCAGCTTTAATCAGCGGGTCCAAGAGACCCAGTACTTC | CASSFNQRVQETQYF
once | - | TRBJ2-5 | TRBV5-5 | TGTGCCAGCAGCGAGTCCACTACAGGGTACCAAGAGACCCAGTACTTC | CASSESTTGYQETQYF
few | - | TRBJ2-1 | TRBV9 | TGTGCCAGCAGCGTAGGAGTGGGCGCCTCCTACAATGAGCAGTTCTTC | CASSVGVGASYNEQFF
few | - | TRBJ1-2 | TRBV13 | TGTGCCAGCAGCTTAGGAGGGCAGGGGTCTAACTATGGCTACACCTTC | CASSLGGQGSNYGYTF
- | TRBD2 | TRBJ2-7 | TRBV7-6 | TGTGCCAGCAGCCCCTTGACTAGCGGGTCACGCCACGAGCAGTACTTC | CASSPLTSGSRHEQYF
- | - | TRBJ2-1 | TRBV7-6 | TGTGCCAGCAGCTTTTGGGAAGGGAATGAGCAGTTCTTC | CASSFWEGNEQFF
few | - | TRBJ2-7 | TRBV3-1 | TGTGCCAGCAGCCAAAGATTTTACGAGCAGTACTTC | CASSQRFYEQYF
few | - | TRBJ2-3 | TRBV6-5 | TGTGCCAGCAGACATACTTTCTGGGGGTCAGATACGCAGTATTTT | CASRHTFWGSDTQYF
- | - | TRBJ2-1 | TRBV28 | TGTGCCAGCAGCCGCCAGCCGAGCTCCTACAATGAGCAGTTCTTC | CASSRQPSSYNEQFF
- | - | TRBJ2-3 | TRBV25-1 | TGTGCCAGCAGAGCTTCTAGGTCGGGATCGGATACGCAGTATTTT | CASRASRSGSDTQYF
few | TRBD1 | TRBJ2-7 | TRBV5-1 | TGCGCCAGCAGCTTGGGAATCGGGACAGGGGGCGAGCAGTACTTC | CASSLGIGTGGEQYF
few | - | TRBJ2-5 | TRBV7-8 | TGTGCCAGCAAATCACCGGGAGTAAAAGAGACCCAGTACTTC | CASKSPGVKETQYF
- | - | TRBJ2-5 | TRBV12-3/TRBV12-4 | TGTGCCAGCGCCTTTGGGGGGGAGACCCAGTACTTC | CASAFGGETQYF
few | TRBD1 | TRBJ1-2 | TRBV19 | TGTGCCAGTAGTATCGAGTCGGAGGACAGGGCCGGCTACACCTTC | CASSIESEDRAGYTF
- | TRBD1 | TRBJ2-5 | TRBV20-1 | TGCAGTGCCCTCAGGGGGAAGACCCAGTACTTC | CSALRGKTQYF
- | - | TRBJ1-2 | TRBV12-3/TRBV12-4 | TGTGCCAGCAGTTTAGAAGTCGGGGGCCTCTATGGCTACACCTTC | CASSLEVGGLYGYTF
- | - | TRBJ1-4 | TRBV20-1 | TGCAGTGCTTCCTATGGACCTAATGAAAAACTGTTTTTT | CSASYGPNEKLFF
- | TRBD2 | TRBJ2-7 | TRBV25-1 | TGTGCCAGCAGTGGGGGAGGACTAGCGGGATACGAGCAGTACTTC | CASSGGGLAGYEQYF
- | TRBD2 | TRBJ2-2 | TRBV12-3/TRBV12-4 | TGTGCCAGCAGTGCGGGACTAGCGGGGGTATCGAACACCGGGGAGCTGTTTTTT | CASSAGLAGVSNTGELFF
few | TRBD2 | TRBJ2-1 | TRBV20-1 | TGCAGTGCTAGTCCCACTAGCGGGAGCTACAATGAGCAGTTCTTC | CSASPTSGSYNEQFF
few | - | TRBJ2-1 | TRBV5-1 | TGCGCCAGCAGCTTGAGTGACGGTAACTACAATGAGCAGTTCTTC | CASSLSDGNYNEQFF
- | - | TRBJ2-7 | TRBV3-1 | TGTGCCAGCAGCCAAGTTTATAGCTCCTACGAGCAGTACTTC | CASSQVYSSYEQYF
few | - | TRBJ2-5 | TRBV6-5 | TGTGCCAGCAGTTACTTTGGGGGTCCCAACTACCAAGAGACCCAGTACTTC | CASSYFGGPNYQETQYF